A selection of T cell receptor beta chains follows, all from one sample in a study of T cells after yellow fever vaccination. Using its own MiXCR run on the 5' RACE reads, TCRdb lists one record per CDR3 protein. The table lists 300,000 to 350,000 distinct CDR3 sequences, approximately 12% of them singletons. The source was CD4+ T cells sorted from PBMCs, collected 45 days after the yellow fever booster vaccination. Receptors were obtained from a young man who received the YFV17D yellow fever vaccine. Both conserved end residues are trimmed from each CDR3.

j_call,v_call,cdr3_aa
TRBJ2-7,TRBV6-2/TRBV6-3,ASSLRQGAEY
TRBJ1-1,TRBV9,ASSVGTGGVTEAF
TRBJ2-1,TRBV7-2,ASSLASYNEQF
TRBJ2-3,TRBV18,ASSRRQGATDTQY
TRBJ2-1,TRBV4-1,ASSQDGLNEQF
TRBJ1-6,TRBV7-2,ASSFLGNSPLH
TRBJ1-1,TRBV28,ASSQISGQEAF
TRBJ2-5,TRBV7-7,ASSATASGTQY
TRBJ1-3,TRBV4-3,ASSQNPTDPQNTIY
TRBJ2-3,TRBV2,ASRFEEDTQY
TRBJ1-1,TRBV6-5,ASSYSSVYPGQLATEAF
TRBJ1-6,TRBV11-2,ASSSTENSPLH
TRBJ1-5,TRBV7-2,ASSPHGGRDQPQH
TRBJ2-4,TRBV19,ASSDRDGWSIQY
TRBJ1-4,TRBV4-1,ASSQVQGGNEKLF
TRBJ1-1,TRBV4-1,ASSQESRGDTEAF
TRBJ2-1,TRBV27,ASSLYRALTEQF
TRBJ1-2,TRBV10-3,AIEDTWGGYT